This T cell receptor beta chain stems from a study of shared clonotypes between healthy human individuals. The wider study: The plates for each donor numbered three CD4 naive, three CD4 memory, two CD8 naive and one CD8 memory.

Sequencing used immunoSEQ multiplex PCR; TCRdb keeps in-frame clones, though not all of them. The sample consists of approximately 2.3 million clones, 90% to 95% of them appearing once. The germline V gene has CDR1 KGHSY and CDR2 FQNENV. The CDR3 sequence is 17 residues long. Deletions cut 2 bases from V and 6 bases from J, with 20 bases between. This TCR was recovered from a man younger than 30 in good health. Some clones in this sample may be carry-over from other donors' samples. The material sequenced was naive CD4+ T cells from PBMCs. Subset denoted: CD45RA+ positively selected. The rearrangement links TRBV16 to TRBJ1-5, with D possibly matching TRBD1 (5 bases). The DNA for the CDR3 is TGTGCCAGCAGCCAAGGTGGGGGATCCAGACGGGTTCAGCCCCAGCATTTT. Translating it yields CASSQGGGSRRVQPQHF.